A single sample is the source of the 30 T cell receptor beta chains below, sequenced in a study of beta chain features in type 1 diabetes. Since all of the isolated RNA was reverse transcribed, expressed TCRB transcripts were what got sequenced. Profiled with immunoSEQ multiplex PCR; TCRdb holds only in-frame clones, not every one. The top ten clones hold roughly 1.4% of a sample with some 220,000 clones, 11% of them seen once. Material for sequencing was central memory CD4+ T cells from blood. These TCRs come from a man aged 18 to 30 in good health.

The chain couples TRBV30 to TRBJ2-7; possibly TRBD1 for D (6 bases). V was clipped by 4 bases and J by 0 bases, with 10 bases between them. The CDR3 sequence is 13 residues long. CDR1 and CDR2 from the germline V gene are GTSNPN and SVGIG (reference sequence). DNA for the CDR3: TGTGCCTGGAACAGGGACGGCTCCTACGAGCAGTACTTC. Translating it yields CAWNRDGSYEQYF.

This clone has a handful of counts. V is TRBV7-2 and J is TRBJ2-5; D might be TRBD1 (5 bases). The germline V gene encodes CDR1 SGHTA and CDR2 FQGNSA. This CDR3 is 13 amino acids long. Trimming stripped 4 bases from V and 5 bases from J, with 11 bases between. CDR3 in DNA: TGTGCCAGCAGCTCCAGGGCAGGGGAGACCCAGTACTTC. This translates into CASSSRAGETQYF.

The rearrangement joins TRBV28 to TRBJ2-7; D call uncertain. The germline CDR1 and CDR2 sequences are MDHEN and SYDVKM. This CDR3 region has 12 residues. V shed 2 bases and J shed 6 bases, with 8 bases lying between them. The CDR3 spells CASSLPHREQYF. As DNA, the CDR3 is TGTGCCAGCAGTTTACCCCACCGCGAGCAGTACTTC.

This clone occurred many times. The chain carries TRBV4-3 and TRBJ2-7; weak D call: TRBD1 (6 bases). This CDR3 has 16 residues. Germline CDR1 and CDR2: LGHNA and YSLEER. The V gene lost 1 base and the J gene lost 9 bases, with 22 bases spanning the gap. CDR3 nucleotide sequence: TGCGCCAGCAGCCAAGGAACCAACAGGGTAGTCGGTGGGCAGTACTTC. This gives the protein CASSQGTNRVVGGQYF.

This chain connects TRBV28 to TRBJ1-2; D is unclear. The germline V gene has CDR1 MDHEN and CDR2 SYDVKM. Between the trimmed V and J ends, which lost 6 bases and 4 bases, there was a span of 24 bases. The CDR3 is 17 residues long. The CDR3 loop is CASSTRRVAGDSYGYTF. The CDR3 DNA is TGTGCCAGCAGCACTCGCCGCGTGGCAGGCGACTCCTATGGCTACACCTTC.

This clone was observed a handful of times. The CDR3 region has the DNA TGTGCCAGCAGCCCCAGGACTCTTCAGGGGGAGACCCAGTACTTC. Its protein product is CASSPRTLQGETQYF. This sequence joins TRBV7-2 and TRBJ2-5; the D gene is possibly TRBD1 (6 bases). The CDR3 length is 15 residues. With 5 bases removed from V and 5 bases from J, the gap between germline ends came to 18 bases. Germline V CDR1 and CDR2: SGHTA, FQGNSA.

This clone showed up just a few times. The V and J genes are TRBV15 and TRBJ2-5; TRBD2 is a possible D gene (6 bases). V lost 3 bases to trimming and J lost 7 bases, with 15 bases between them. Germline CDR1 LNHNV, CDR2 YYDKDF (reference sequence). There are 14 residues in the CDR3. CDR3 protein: CATSRETSKGTQYF. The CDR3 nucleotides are TGTGCCACCAGCAGGGAAACTAGCAAAGGGACCCAGTACTTC. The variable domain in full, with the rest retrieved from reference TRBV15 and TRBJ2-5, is DAMVIQNPRYQVTQFGKPVTLSCSQTLNHNVMYWYQQKSSQAPKLLFHYYDKDFNNEADTPDNFQSRRPNTSFCFLDIRSPGLGDTAMYLCATSRETSKGTQYFGPGTRLLVL.

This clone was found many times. The chain's CDR3 is CAWNPLAGGPQDTQYF. CDR3 DNA sequence: TGTGCCTGGAATCCTCTAGCGGGAGGACCCCAAGATACGCAGTATTTT. The rearrangement links TRBV30 to TRBJ2-3; TRBD2 matches at 11 bases. V lost 4 bases, J lost 5 bases, and 11 bases stayed unmatched. CDR3 size: 16 residues. Germline assignment: CDR1 GTSNPN and CDR2 SVGIG (reference sequence).

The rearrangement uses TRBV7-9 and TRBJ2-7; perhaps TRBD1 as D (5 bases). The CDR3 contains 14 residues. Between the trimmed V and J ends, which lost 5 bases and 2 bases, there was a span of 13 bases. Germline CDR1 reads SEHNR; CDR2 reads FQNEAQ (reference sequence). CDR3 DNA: TGTGCCAGCAGCCCGCAGACAGTTCCCTACGAGCAGTACTTC. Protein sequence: CASSPQTVPYEQYF.

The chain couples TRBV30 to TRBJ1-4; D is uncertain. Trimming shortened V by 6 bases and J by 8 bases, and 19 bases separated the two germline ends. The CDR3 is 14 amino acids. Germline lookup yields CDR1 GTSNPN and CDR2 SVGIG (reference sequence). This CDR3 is CACPEMGRPEKLFF. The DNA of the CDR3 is TGTGCCTGCCCTGAGATGGGCCGTCCGGAAAAACTGTTTTTT. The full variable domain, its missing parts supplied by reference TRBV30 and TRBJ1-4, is SQTIHQWPATLVQPVGSPLSLECTVEGTSNPNLYWYRQAAGRGLQLLFYSVGIGQISSEVPQNLSASRPQDRQFILSSKKLLLSDSGFYLCACPEMGRPEKLFFGSGTQLSVL.

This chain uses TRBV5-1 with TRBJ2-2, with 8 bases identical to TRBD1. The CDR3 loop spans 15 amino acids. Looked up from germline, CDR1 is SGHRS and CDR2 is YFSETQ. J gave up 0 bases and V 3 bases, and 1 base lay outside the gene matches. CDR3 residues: CASSSTGANTGELFF. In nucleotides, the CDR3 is TGCGCCAGCAGCTCGACAGGGGCGAACACCGGGGAGCTGTTTTTT. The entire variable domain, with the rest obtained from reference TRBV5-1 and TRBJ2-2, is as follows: KAGVTQTPRYLIKTRGQQVTLSCSPISGHRSVSWYQQTPGQGLQFLFEYFSETQRNKGNFPGRFSGRQFSNSRSEMNVSTLELGDSALYLCASSSTGANTGELFFGEGSRLTVL.

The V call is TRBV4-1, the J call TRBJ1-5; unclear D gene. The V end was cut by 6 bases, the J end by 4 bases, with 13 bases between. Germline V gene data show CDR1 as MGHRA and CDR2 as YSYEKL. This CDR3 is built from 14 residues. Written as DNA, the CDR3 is TGCGCCAGCAGGGATGACGGAGTTAATCAGCCCCAGCATTTT. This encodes CASRDDGVNQPQHF.

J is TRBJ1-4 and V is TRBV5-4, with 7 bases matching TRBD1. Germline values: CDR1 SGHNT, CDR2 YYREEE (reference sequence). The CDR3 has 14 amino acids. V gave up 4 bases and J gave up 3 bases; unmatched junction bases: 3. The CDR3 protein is CASSKTGSNEKLFF. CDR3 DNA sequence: TGTGCCAGCAGCAAGACAGGGTCTAATGAAAAACTGTTTTTT. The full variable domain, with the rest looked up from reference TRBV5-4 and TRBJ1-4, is ETGVTQSPTHLIKTRGQQVTLRCSSQSGHNTVSWYQQALGQGPQFIFQYYREEENGRGNFPPRFSGLQFPNYSSELNVNALELDDSALYLCASSKTGSNEKLFFGSGTQLSVL.

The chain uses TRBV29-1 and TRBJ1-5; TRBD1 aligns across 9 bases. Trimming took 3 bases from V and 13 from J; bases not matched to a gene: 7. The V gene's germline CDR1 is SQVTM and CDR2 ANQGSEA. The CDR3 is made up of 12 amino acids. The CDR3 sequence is CSVDPGQGTQHF. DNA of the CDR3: TGCAGCGTTGACCCGGGACAGGGTACACAGCATTTT.

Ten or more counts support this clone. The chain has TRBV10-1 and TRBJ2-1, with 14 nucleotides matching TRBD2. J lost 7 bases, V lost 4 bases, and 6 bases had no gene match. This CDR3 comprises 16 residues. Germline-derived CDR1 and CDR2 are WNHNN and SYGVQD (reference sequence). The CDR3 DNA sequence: TGCGCCAGCAGTGCGACCGGGACTAGCGGGAGAAATGAGCAGTTCTTC. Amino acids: CASSATGTSGRNEQFF.

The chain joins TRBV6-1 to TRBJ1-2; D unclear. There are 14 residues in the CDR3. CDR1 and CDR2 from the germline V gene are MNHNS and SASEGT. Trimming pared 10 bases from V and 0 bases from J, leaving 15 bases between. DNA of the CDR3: TGTGCCATCCCACCCACGGTGTCTAACTATGGCTACACCTTC. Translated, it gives CAIPPTVSNYGYTF.

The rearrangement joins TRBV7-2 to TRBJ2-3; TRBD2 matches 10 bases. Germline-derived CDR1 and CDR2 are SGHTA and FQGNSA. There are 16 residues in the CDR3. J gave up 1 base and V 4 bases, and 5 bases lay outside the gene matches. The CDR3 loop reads CASSSSSGSGTDTQYF. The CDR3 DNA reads TGTGCCAGCAGCTCGTCTAGCGGGAGTGGCACAGATACGCAGTATTTT.

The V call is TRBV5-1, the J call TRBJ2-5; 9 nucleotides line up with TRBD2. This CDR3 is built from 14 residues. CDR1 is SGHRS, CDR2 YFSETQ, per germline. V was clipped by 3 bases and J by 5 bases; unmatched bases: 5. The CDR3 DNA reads TGCGCCAGCAGCTACCTAGCGGGATCGGAGACCCAGTACTTC. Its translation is CASSYLAGSETQYF.

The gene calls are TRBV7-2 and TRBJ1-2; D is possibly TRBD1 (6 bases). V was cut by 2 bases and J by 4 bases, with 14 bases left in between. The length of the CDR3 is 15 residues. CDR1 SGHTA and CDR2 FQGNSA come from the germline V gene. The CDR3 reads CASSLRGGIPYGYTF. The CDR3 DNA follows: TGTGCCAGCAGCTTACGAGGGGGTATCCCCTATGGCTACACCTTC.

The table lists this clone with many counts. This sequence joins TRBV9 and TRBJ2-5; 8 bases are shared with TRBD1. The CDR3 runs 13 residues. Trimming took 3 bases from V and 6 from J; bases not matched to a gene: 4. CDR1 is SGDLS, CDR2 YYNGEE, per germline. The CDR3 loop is CASSGTGPQTQYF. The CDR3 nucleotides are TGTGCCAGCAGCGGGACAGGGCCCCAGACCCAGTACTTC.

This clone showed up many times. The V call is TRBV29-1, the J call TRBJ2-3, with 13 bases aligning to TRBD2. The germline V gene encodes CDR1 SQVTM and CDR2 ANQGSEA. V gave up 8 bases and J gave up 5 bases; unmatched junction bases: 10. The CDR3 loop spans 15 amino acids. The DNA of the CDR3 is TGCAGCCTCCGCGGACTAGCGGGAGATGGAGATACGCAGTATTTT. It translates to CSLRGLAGDGDTQYF.

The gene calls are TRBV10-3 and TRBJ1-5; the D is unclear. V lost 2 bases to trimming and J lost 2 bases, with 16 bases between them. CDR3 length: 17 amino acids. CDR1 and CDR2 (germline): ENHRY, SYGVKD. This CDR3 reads CAISEPDRRSGNQPQHF. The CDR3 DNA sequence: TGTGCCATCAGTGAGCCCGACCGACGGAGCGGCAATCAGCCCCAGCATTTT.

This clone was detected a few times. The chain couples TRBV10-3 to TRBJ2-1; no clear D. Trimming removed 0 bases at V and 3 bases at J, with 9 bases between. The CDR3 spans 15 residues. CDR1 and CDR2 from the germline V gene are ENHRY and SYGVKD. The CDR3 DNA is TGTGCCATCAGTGAGTCGCTGACCGACTACAATGAGCAGTTCTTC. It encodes CAISESLTDYNEQFF.

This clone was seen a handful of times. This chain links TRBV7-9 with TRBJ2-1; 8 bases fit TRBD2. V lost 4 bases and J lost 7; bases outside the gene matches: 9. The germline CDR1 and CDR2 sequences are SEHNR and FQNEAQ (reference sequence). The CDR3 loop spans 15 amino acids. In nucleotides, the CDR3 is TGTGCCAGCAGCTCCCAGGGCGGGAGGCGTAATGAGCAGTTCTTC. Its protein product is CASSSQGGRRNEQFF.

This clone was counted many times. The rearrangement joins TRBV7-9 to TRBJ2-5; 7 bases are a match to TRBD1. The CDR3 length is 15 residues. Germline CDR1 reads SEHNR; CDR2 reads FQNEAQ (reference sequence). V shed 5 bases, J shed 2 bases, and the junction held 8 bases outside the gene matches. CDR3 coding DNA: TGTGCCAGCAGCGCCGACGGGACAGTTCAAGAGACCCAGTACTTC. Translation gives CASSADGTVQETQYF.

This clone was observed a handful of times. The CDR3 region has the DNA TGTGCCAGCAGCCAAGGGACTAGCGGGAGTTACGAGCAGTACTTC. Translation gives CASSQGTSGSYEQYF. The genes are TRBV6-5 and TRBJ2-7; TRBD2 matches at 14 bases. The CDR3 covers 15 residues. CDR1 is MNHEY and CDR2 is SVGAGI in the germline V gene. V gave up 6 bases and J gave up 4 bases; unmatched junction bases: 5.

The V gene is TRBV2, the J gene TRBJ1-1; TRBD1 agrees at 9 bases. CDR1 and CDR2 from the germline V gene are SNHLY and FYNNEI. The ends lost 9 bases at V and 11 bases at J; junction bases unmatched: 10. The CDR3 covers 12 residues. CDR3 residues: CASSRDRDSAFF. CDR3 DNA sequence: TGTGCCAGTTCCCGGGACAGGGATTCGGCTTTCTTT.

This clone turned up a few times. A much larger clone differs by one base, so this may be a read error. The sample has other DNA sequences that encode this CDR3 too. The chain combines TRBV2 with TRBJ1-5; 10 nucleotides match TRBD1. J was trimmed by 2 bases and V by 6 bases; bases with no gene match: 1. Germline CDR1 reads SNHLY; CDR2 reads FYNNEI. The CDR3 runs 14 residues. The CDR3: CASSGQGGNQPQHF. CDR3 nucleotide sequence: TGTGCCAGCAGCGGACAGGGGGGCAATCAGCCCCAGCATTTT. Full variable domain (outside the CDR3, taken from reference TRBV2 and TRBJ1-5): EPEVTQTPSHQVTQMGQEVILRCVPISNHLYFYWYRQILGQKVEFLVSFYNNEISEKSEIFDDQFSVERPDGSNFTLKIRSTKLEDSAMYFCASSGQGGNQPQHFGDGTRLSIL.

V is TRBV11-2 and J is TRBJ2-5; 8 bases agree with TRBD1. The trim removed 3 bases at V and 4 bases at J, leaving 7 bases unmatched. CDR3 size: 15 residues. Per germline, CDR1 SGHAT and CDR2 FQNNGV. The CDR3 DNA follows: TGTGCCAGCAGCTTGGACAGGGTCCTTCGAGAGACCCAGTACTTC. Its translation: CASSLDRVLRETQYF.

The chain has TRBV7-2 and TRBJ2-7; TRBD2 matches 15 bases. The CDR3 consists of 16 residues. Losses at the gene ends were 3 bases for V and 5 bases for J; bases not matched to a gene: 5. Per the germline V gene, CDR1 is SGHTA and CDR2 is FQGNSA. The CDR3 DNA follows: TGTGCCAGCAGCTTCGGACTAGCGGGAGGGATAAACGAGCAGTACTTC. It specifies CASSFGLAGGINEQYF.